This T cell receptor beta chain was sequenced for a study of cytomegalovirus exposure and HLA in healthy donors. Study results and caveats: Among TCR sequences, most were rare, though some public TCRs appeared in many donors. Confirmation was obtained in vitro that a few CMV-associated chains are specific for CMV antigens. Reportedly, HLA-A and HLA-B alleles of most subjects were accurately predicted from TCR beta.

It was with 60 Vbeta and 13 Jbeta primers that the PCR ran. The table came from immunoSEQ multiplex PCR; TCRdb's copy has only in-frame clones and leaves some out. The sample table sets out 130,000 to 150,000 clones. Of note for this clone: The antigen is unknown.

This CDR3 has 15 residues. The germline V gene has CDR1 MNHNS and CDR2 SASEGT. Between the trimmed V and J ends, which lost 10 bases and 0 bases, there was a span of 17 bases. Sequencing was carried out using PBMCs. This receptor was taken from a woman between 50 and 59 years old in good health and CMV-seronegative. The chain couples TRBV6-1 to TRBJ2-3; TRBD2 might be the D (5 bases). The CDR3 loop is CAIQRGRTSTDTQYF. In DNA, the CDR3 is TGTGCCATCCAGCGAGGACGGACTAGCACAGATACGCAGTATTTT.